In this sample, the clone carrying this T cell receptor (beta chain) turned up a few times. TCRdb processed the RT-PCR reads anew with MiXCR; each CDR3 protein has one entry. Among about 680,000 distinct CDR3 sequences listed, approximately 14% were seen once. The germline gives CDR1 SGHTA, CDR2 FQGNSA. Between the trimmed V and J ends, which lost 4 bases and 2 bases, there was a span of 10 bases. The CDR3 runs to 14 residues. This rearrangement joins TRBV7-2 to TRBJ2-3, with D maybe TRBD2 (6 bases). The sample consisted of memory CD4+ T cells from blood. The TCR sequence derives from a female donor in good health, serving as a healthy control. CDR3 coding DNA: TGTGCCAGCAGCTCGGGCGGGATCACAGATACGCAGTATTTT. Translation gives CASSSGGITDTQYF.